This T cell receptor (beta chain) was identified in a study of CD8+CD57+ T cells in acquired aplastic anemia. For the study at large: Isolated CD4+ and CD8+ cells, once sorted, yielded DNA averaging about 3 ug.

Template material for TCR beta VDJ and CDR3 profiling consisted of genomic DNA. TCRdb reprocessed the reads with MiXCR, giving one entry per CDR3 protein. The sample consists of hundreds of thousands of distinct CDR3 sequences, 56% of them appearing once. The trim removed 0 bases at V and 1 base at J, leaving 7 bases unmatched. This CDR3 contains 16 residues. Germline CDR1 is DFQATT and CDR2 is SNEGSKA (reference sequence). With respect to this clonotype: Its matching antigen is unknown.

Patients chosen for sequencing had CD8+CD57+ cells that had expanded, as shown by flow cytometry. There were no patients without severe acquired aplastic anemia. The blood sampling took place in patients who had so far received no therapy. Findings and limits, study-wide: CD8+ Simpson's diversity in patients was not significantly different from that in controls.

This receptor was taken from a human donor with aplastic anemia. Material for sequencing was sorted CD4+, CD8+, or CD8+CD57+ T cells (not recorded which) from PBMCs. This chain uses TRBV20-1 with TRBJ2-5; 8 bases agree with TRBD2. For the CDR3, the DNA is TGCAGTGCTAGAGATCAGAACGGGGGGGGCCAAGAGACCCAGTACTTC. Translating it yields CSARDQNGGGQETQYF.